This T cell receptor (beta chain) derives from a study of identical twins (TCRdb year 2016). Describing the broader study: TCR alpha and beta repertoires from monozygotic twins, unrelated adults of various ages and cord blood were deep-sequenced to test whether fetal clonotypes persist. To rule out contamination, replicate twin experiments were performed at different times with different library preparation protocols. What the work shows at the level of the full study, not this receptor alone: Because the same donors could not be followed over many years, the conclusions depended on cross-sectional statistical analysis. Invariant T cells such as MAIT and iNKT could partly confound zero-insertion analyses, though diverse VJ usage argued against this for most clonotypes. The excess sharing between twins in beta out-of-frame sequences was weaker because fewer shared sequences reduced the signal-to-noise ratio. Out-of-frame TCR alpha sequences shared between twins showed an excess of low generation-probability sequences compared with coincidental sharing between unrelated individuals. Abundant cord blood beta clonotypes carried fewer insertions; young adult naive repertoires showed a weaker similar trend, while memory repertoires showed none. In monozygotic twins, recombination models systematically underestimated out-of-frame TCR alpha sharing, but the models matched the sharing seen between unrelated individuals.

V was cut back by 6 bases and J by 3 bases, leaving a gap of 6 bases between them. Looking up the germline V gene (reference sequence) yields CDR1 SEHNR and CDR2 FQNEAQ. Counted from cysteine to phenylalanine, this CDR3 has 12 amino acids. Only CDR3 DNA is held: 36 bases, read in frame from base 1. The library was obtained by 5' RACE. TCRdb records Illumina HiSeq 2000 as the sequencer. Template switching added a universal primer binding site, and the final cDNA carried a unique molecular identifier that allowed TCR cDNA molecules to be counted accurately. Specific primers in the conserved constant-segment region were used to synthesize first-strand cDNA for the TCR alpha and beta chains. To control for contamination, each cDNA library was double barcoded with a SMART-Mk sample barcode plus Illumina barcodes. TruSeq adapter sequences and Illumina sample barcodes were added in two successive PCR steps. The Illumina HiSeq platform was used with custom primers to sequence TCR alpha and beta cDNA libraries. As for the authors' bioinformatics: MiGEC was used to process raw reads and extract unique molecular identifiers, and MiXCR was used to find CDR3 positions. For each individual, recombination models were inferred using an EM algorithm with the repgenHMM and IGoR tools. The tcR package in R was used for shared clonotype analysis, with sharing normalized by the product of cloneset sizes. To study raw recombination free of thymic and clonal selection effects, out-of-frame nonproductive sequences were analyzed. TCRdb passed the public sequencing reads through fastp at Q25 and MiXCR, retaining productive beta sequences. Rows are unified per CDR3 protein, each entry keeping the most common DNA and genes. TCRdb's processing, not the study's, gives the V and J calls here. The table for this sample lists hundreds of thousands of distinct CDR3 sequences; roughly 20% of them were counted only once. Around 13% of the sample lies in the top ten.

This clonotype appeared many times. Its antigen remains unidentified. Base qualities were left out, and no much larger clone turns up one base away. All donors were healthy Caucasians. Three pairs of female monozygotic twins, all aged 18 to 29 years, were included in the twin cohort. Peripheral blood mononuclear cells were used as the source from which RNA for TCR libraries was isolated. The same specimen was also included in a second study, on T cells expressing NK-cell markers. The second paper states: In sorted CD3+CD56+NKG2C+, CD3+CD56+NKG2C- and CD3+CD56-NKG2C+ T-cell subsets from about 8 donors, TCR beta-chain repertoires were profiled. Most of the eight sequenced donors were HCMV-seropositive and one was HCMV-seronegative. To restrict sorting to alphabetaTCR-expressing T cells, an anti-gammadeltaTCR antibody was added in several experiments. In several donors, the dominant CD3+CD56+NKG2C+ clonotypes were among the top 10 CD8+ clonotypes and accounted for about 1.0-7.0% of CD8+ T cells. Those dominant clonotypes were again the most abundant among CD3+CD56-NKG2C+ cells in a handful of donors, at about 25-65%. It remained unclear whether the expanded NKG2C-expressing T cell clones were specific for HCMV antigens. All eight donors whose samples were sequenced were randomly selected healthy volunteers, three of them men and five women. HCMV serostatus was determined by detecting HCMV-specific IgG in serum with a commercial ELISA kit. For a handful of donors, bulk peripheral blood T-cell repertoires were also sequenced from unsorted PBMC. MIGEC handled demultiplexing of the reads and grouping by UMI, while MiTCR was used to assemble and quantify clonotypes. To remove erroneous sequences, TCR cDNA sequences were retained only when supported by two or more reads. Downstream repertoire analysis used the tcR package, and clonotypes were matched across fractions by CDR3 nucleotide sequence plus V segment. Antigen specificity was annotated against VDJdb with VDJmatch, allowing one amino acid substitution in CDR3.

The sequenced sample was PBMCs. This TCR was sampled from a woman between 18 and 29 years old in good health. Recombination linked TRBV7-9 to TRBJ2-1; no confident D gene assignment can be made. In nucleotides, the sequence is TGTGCCAGCAGGTCGGGCTACAATGAGCAGTTCTTC. Translated, it gives CASRSGYNEQFF.